This T cell receptor (beta chain) was recorded in a study of T cells in Graves' hyperthyroidism and ophthalmopathy. There were TCR beta CDR3 regions amplified from RNA transcripts. During a first-round RT-PCR of the TCR CDR3, the HTBI primer set was used. TCRdb independently ran MiXCR on the multiplex PCR reads; one entry per CDR3 protein. This repertoire shows some 250,000 distinct CDR3 sequences, about 14% found once; its top ten account for approximately 12%. The CDR3 is 13 amino acids. V lost 0 bases, J lost 8 bases, and 10 bases lay in between. Germline CDR1 is MNHEY and CDR2 is SVGAGI. This clonotype has at least ten counts. Its matching antigen is unknown. A patient was excluded if there was uncontrolled infection, other autoimmune disease, pregnancy or lactation. The blood specimen was taken at initial hyperthyroidism diagnosis, before any ophthalmopathy symptoms. Broader study findings: A model using 13 V-J features told ophthalmopathy apart from stable hyperthyroidism. Ophthalmopathy was model-predicted a median approximately 6.4 months pre-onset.

This receptor was taken from a woman aged 40 to 50 with Graves' hyperthyroidism that later progressed to Graves' ophthalmopathy. J is TRBJ1-1 and V is TRBV6-5; D unresolved. The source material was blood. In DNA form, the CDR3 reads TGTGCCAGCAGTTACTCGTGGCAGGCCGAAGCTTTCTTT. As protein: CASSYSWQAEAFF.